The rows below give T cell receptor beta chains drawn from one sample of a study of T cell changes during pregnancy in multiple sclerosis. Sequencing used immunoSEQ multiplex PCR; TCRdb keeps in-frame clones, though not all of them. The data show some 85,000 clones, approximately 94% seen once. The sample was peripheral blood, taken in the third trimester of pregnancy. Receptors originate from a female donor with multiple sclerosis, enrolled in a pregnancy study. CDR3s include the opening cysteine and the closing phenylalanine or tryptophan. The order of the fields is V gene, clone size, CDR3 protein. Clone size, where shown, is once, few, many, or a class for clones that have expanded.

v_gene: TRBV30
abundance: -
CDR3aa: CACSTGGETQYF

v_gene: TRBV13
abundance: once
CDR3aa: CAITAENHTDTQYF

v_gene: TRBV7-9
abundance: once
CDR3aa: CASSYGGGQQYF

v_gene: TRBV19
abundance: -
CDR3aa: CASSIGGLIRGNQPQHF

v_gene: TRBV6-6
abundance: -
CDR3aa: CASSRDKSYGYTF

v_gene: TRBV5-1
abundance: -
CDR3aa: CASSPGEGRGQETQYF

v_gene: TRBV28
abundance: -
CDR3aa: CASSLPPSGRVPYEQYF

v_gene: TRBV4-2
abundance: -
CDR3aa: CASSQTGQGRETQYF

v_gene: TRBV28
abundance: -
CDR3aa: CASRGRESYEQYF

v_gene: TRBV29-1
abundance: -
CDR3aa: CSVAFAADTQYF

v_gene: TRBV5-3
abundance: once
CDR3aa: CARSILRDRDQKLFF

v_gene: TRBV2
abundance: few
CDR3aa: CASRPGVFTENTIYF

v_gene: TRBV28
abundance: -
CDR3aa: CAGSLGGTTGELFF

v_gene: TRBV5-1
abundance: -
CDR3aa: CASSPLAGTGVRNTEAFF

v_gene: TRBV29-1
abundance: -
CDR3aa: CSVLGGSSYEQYF

v_gene: TRBV5-6
abundance: -
CDR3aa: CASSLADWGTEAFF

v_gene: TRBV5-4
abundance: -
CDR3aa: CASSPGAGTNEQYF

v_gene: TRBV7-9
abundance: -
CDR3aa: CASSFASANEKLFF

v_gene: TRBV14
abundance: -
CDR3aa: CASSRLWPTGQDTEAFF